These T cell receptor beta chains were read from a single sample in a study of lymphopenia after photon versus proton radiotherapy. TCRdb's table, derived via immunoSEQ multiplex PCR, lists solely in-frame clones and lacks some. The table lists tens of thousands of clones, 80% to 85% of them singletons. Sequences were derived from peripheral blood, sampled from a patient treated with proton-based radiotherapy. These TCRs come from a woman between 65 and 79 years old with pancreatic cancer. The CDR3 runs from the conserved cysteine through the conserved F or W. D genes are given only for firm matches. Rows may omit the clone size; those that give it use once, few, many or a size class.

clone_size | d_call | j_call | v_call | cdr3_nt | cdr3_aa
NA | NA | TRBJ1-1 | TRBV21-1 | TGTGCCAGCCCTGCCGAAGGACAGGGGGCAGGTGCGACTGAAGCTTTCTTT | CASPAEGQGAGATEAFF
once | NA | TRBJ2-1 | TRBV7-2 | TGTGCCAGCAACCAGGGGTCTTACAATGAGCAGTTCTTC | CASNQGSYNEQFF
NA | TRBD2 | TRBJ2-2 | TRBV5-1 | TGCGCCAGCAGCTTGGTAGCGGGGCCTGCGAACACCGGGGAGCTGTTTTTT | CASSLVAGPANTGELFF
NA | TRBD2 | TRBJ2-7 | TRBV14 | TGTGCCAGCAGCCGTACCGGGACTAGCGGGATCTACGAGCAGTACTTC | CASSRTGTSGIYEQYF
NA | TRBD2 | TRBJ2-7 | TRBV4-1 | TGCGCCAGCAGCCGGACTAGCGAGAGCTCCTACGAGCAGTACTTC | CASSRTSESSYEQYF
NA | TRBD1 | TRBJ1-1 | TRBV28 | TGTGCCAGCAGTCCCCCCTTTCGAGTGGGACAGGGGAACACTGAAGCTTTCTTT | CASSPPFRVGQGNTEAFF
once | NA | TRBJ1-2 | TRBV10-3 | TGTGCCATCAGACTTGACTGGGGGATCGATGGCTACACCTTC | CAIRLDWGIDGYTF
NA | TRBD2 | TRBJ2-5 | TRBV4-1 | TGCGCCAGCAGTCCCGGGGGAGCGGGAGGCGGGGAGACCCAGTACTTC | CASSPGGAGGGETQYF
NA | NA | TRBJ1-1 | TRBV6-5 | TGTGCCAGCAGCAGACGTACAGGGTTTTATGCTGAAGCTTTCTTT | CASSRRTGFYAEAFF
once | TRBD2 | TRBJ2-1 | TRBV5-4 | TGTGCCAGCAGATCTCCGGGACTAGCGGGAAACGAGCAGTTCTTC | CASRSPGLAGNEQFF
NA | NA | TRBJ1-1 | TRBV28 | TGTGCCAGCAGTTTTATAAGGACTGAAGCTTTCTTT | CASSFIRTEAFF
NA | TRBD1 | TRBJ1-3 | TRBV4-1 | TGCGCCAGCAGCCAAGACGCGCAGGGGGCTAATGGAAACACCATATATTTT | CASSQDAQGANGNTIYF
few | TRBD2 | TRBJ2-3 | TRBV13 | TGTGCCAGCAGCCAGGGACTAGACTCGGATACGCAGTATTTT | CASSQGLDSDTQYF
NA | NA | TRBJ2-6 | TRBV7-9 | TGTGCCAGCAGCTTTAGTTTTGGGGTGAGCTCTGGGGCCAACGTCCTGACTTTC | CASSFSFGVSSGANVLTF
NA | TRBD2 | TRBJ2-5 | TRBV7-2 | TGTGCCAGCAGCCGAAGCGGGAGGGGGGGAGAGACCCAGTACTTC | CASSRSGRGGETQYF
NA | TRBD1 | TRBJ2-1 | TRBV7-2 | TGTGCCAGCCTCGCCAGGGACAGCACTTCCTACAATGAGCAGTTCTTC | CASLARDSTSYNEQFF
NA | NA | TRBJ1-6 | TRBV11-3 | TGTGCCAGCAGCCCAGCGTGGGGAGGGGAAGATTCACCCCTCCACTTT | CASSPAWGGEDSPLHF
few | NA | TRBJ2-2 | TRBV5-1 | TGCGCCAGCAGCTTGACTAGTAACACCGGGGAGCTGTTTTTT | CASSLTSNTGELFF
once | TRBD1 | TRBJ1-5 | TRBV27 | TGTGCCAGCAGTTTTTCTCCGACAGGGGGCAATCAGCCCCAGCATTTT | CASSFSPTGGNQPQHF
NA | NA | TRBJ1-5 | TRBV6-1 | TGTGCCAGCAGTGAAGCCTCTCGACCGAGCAATCAGCCCCAGCATTTT | CASSEASRPSNQPQHF
NA | TRBD2 | TRBJ2-1 | TRBV5-4 | TGTGCCAGCAGCTTCAGCGGGAGGCTTTACAATGAGCAGTTCTTC | CASSFSGRLYNEQFF
NA | NA | TRBJ1-1 | TRBV23-1 | TGCGCCAGCAGTCCCGCACGCCTTCCGGGACACCATAACACTGAAGCTTTCTTT | CASSPARLPGHHNTEAFF
NA | TRBD2 | TRBJ2-7 | TRBV5-6 | TGTGCCAGCAGCTTCCCAGCGGGGAGCTCCTACGAGCAGTACTTC | CASSFPAGSSYEQYF
NA | TRBD2 | TRBJ2-1 | TRBV19 | TGTGCCAGTAGTACCCGGGCTAGCGGGAGGGCCCAGCGAACCTACAATGAGCAGTTCTTC | CASSTRASGRAQRTYNEQFF
NA | NA | TRBJ2-7 | TRBV28 | TGTGCCAGCAGTTTAGAGGGACTGTCCTACGAGCAGTACTTC | CASSLEGLSYEQYF
few | TRBD1 | TRBJ1-5 | TRBV19 | TGTGCCAGTAGGGACAGGGGCGGCAATCAGCCCCAGCATTTT | CASRDRGGNQPQHF
NA | TRBD1 | TRBJ1-2 | TRBV5-8 | TGTGCCAGCAGCTTGGATAGGGGACAGGGCGATTATGGCTACACCTTC | CASSLDRGQGDYGYTF
NA | NA | TRBJ2-7 | TRBV28 | TGTGCCAGCAGCCGTAGGGTACAGGGGACTTACGAGCAGTACTTC | CASSRRVQGTYEQYF
NA | TRBD1 | TRBJ2-7 | TRBV5-4 | TGTGCCAGCAGCTTGAGGGACAGGGGTATCTACGAGCAGTACTTC | CASSLRDRGIYEQYF
NA | NA | TRBJ1-2 | TRBV18 | TGTGCCAGCTCACCACTAAAGGACCAGGGCTACACCTTC | CASSPLKDQGYTF
NA | NA | TRBJ2-1 | TRBV30 | TGTGCCTGGGGCCCAAACAATGAGCAGTTCTTC | CAWGPNNEQFF
NA | TRBD1 | TRBJ2-5 | TRBV28 | TGTGCCAGCAGTTTATCTGGGACAGGTCAAGAGACCCAGTACTTC | CASSLSGTGQETQYF
NA | NA | TRBJ2-1 | TRBV5-1 | TGCGCCAGCAGCTTGGCGACCAGAACCAATGAGCAGTTCTTC | CASSLATRTNEQFF
NA | TRBD2 | TRBJ2-7 | TRBV2 | TGTGCCAGCAGACTTTTAGGACTAGCGGGCACCTACGAGCAGTACTTC | CASRLLGLAGTYEQYF
NA | TRBD2 | TRBJ2-3 | TRBV7-3 | TGTGCCAGCACTTTCGGGAGGTCGACTACTAGCACAGATACGCAGTATTTT | CASTFGRSTTSTDTQYF
once | NA | TRBJ2-1 | TRBV5-1 | TGCGCCAGCAGCTTGCAGGGGGGATTAAGGAATGAGCAGTTCTTC | CASSLQGGLRNEQFF
NA | TRBD1 | TRBJ2-3 | TRBV5-1 | TGCGCCAGCAGCTTGGTTGGTGGACAGGGATCAGATACGCAGTATTTT | CASSLVGGQGSDTQYF
NA | TRBD2 | TRBJ2-7 | TRBV9 | TGTGCCAGCAGCCCTGGGACTAGCGGCACCTACGAGCAGTACTTC | CASSPGTSGTYEQYF
medium-sized | TRBD2 | TRBJ2-5 | TRBV14 | TGTGCCAGCAGCCAAGTGGGGACTAGGGAGACCCAGTACTTC | CASSQVGTRETQYF
NA | NA | TRBJ2-2 | TRBV9 | TGTGCCAGCAGCGTAGGAGACAGGAACACCGGGGAGCTGTTTTTT | CASSVGDRNTGELFF
NA | NA | TRBJ2-4 | TRBV23-1 | TGCGCCAGCAGTCAGAGAGCCAAAAACATTCAGTACTTC | CASSQRAKNIQYF
NA | TRBD1 | TRBJ1-6 | TRBV4-3 | TGCGCCAGCAGCCAAGGGGAGGGACAGCCAAATTCACCCCTCCACTTT | CASSQGEGQPNSPLHF
NA | TRBD2 | TRBJ2-2 | TRBV5-1 | TGCGCCAGCAGATTAGCGGGAGGCCGAAACACCGGGGAGCTGTTTTTT | CASRLAGGRNTGELFF
NA | NA | TRBJ1-2 | TRBV6-5 | TGTGCCAGCAGTTATGACGGTGGCTACACCTTC | CASSYDGGYTF
NA | NA | TRBJ1-5 | TRBV29-1 | TGCAGCGTTGCCAGGGACGAGGGTCAGCCCCAGCATTTT | CSVARDEGQPQHF
NA | TRBD1 | TRBJ1-4 | TRBV2 | TGTGCCAGCAGTGAAGGGACAGGTTCTGAAAAACTGTTTTTT | CASSEGTGSEKLFF
NA | NA | TRBJ2-7 | TRBV6-5 | TGTGCCAGCAGTTTAAACAGGGGGGGCTACGAGCAGTACTTC | CASSLNRGGYEQYF
NA | NA | TRBJ1-1 | TRBV5-1 | TGCGCCAGCAGCTTGGCCTCTTCGAACACTGAAGCTTTCTTT | CASSLASSNTEAFF
NA | NA | TRBJ1-1 | TRBV5-1 | TGCGCCAGCAGCGCTACAGGGAAAGCGGGCACTGAAGCTTTCTTT | CASSATGKAGTEAFF
NA | TRBD1 | TRBJ2-1 | TRBV11-3 | TGTGCCAGCAATCCGCGGGGACAGGGTCACAATGAGCAGTTCTTC | CASNPRGQGHNEQFF
few | TRBD2 | TRBJ2-1 | TRBV11-3 | TGTGCCAGCAGCTTAGGTTTAGCGGGGGGATCGAATGAGCAGTTCTTC | CASSLGLAGGSNEQFF
NA | TRBD1 | TRBJ2-1 | TRBV5-8 | TGTGCCAGCAGCTTGGGACAGGGTCATCATGAGCAGTTCTTC | CASSLGQGHHEQFF
NA | NA | TRBJ1-2 | TRBV28 | TGTGCCAGCAGTTTACCAGTTTTGGTGTCGGGCTACACCTTC | CASSLPVLVSGYTF